This TCR beta chain was documented in a study of molecular identifiers for immune sequencing clone quantification. In the study overall: Replicate runs used RNA from roughly 18,000 or 92,000 naive CD8 cells, which was split five ways into aliquots, and four of those aliquots were then sequenced. Study-wide findings and caveats: Clones that had above 20 RNA copies took up over 99% of effector molecules but under 1% in naive cells. Barcode collisions between identical TCR molecules could shrink estimates of highly expanded clone sizes.

From germline, CDR1 is MDHEN and CDR2 SYDVKM. With 1 base clipped from V and 1 base from J, the junction kept 10 bases outside the gene matches. This CDR3 is 19 amino acids long. With RNA at 10%, 30% or 50%, naive CD8 libraries came from approximately 20,000 to 1,000,000 sorted cells. TCRdb re-derived calls from the PCR reads in MiXCR, one entry per CDR3 protein. The sample consists of 300,000 to 400,000 distinct CDR3 sequences, about 22% of them appearing once. This clonotype was recorded at least ten times. Its antigen is undetermined. This TCR came from a human donor in good health. Some libraries in this study had Jurkat cell RNA spiked in. This chain uses TRBV28 with TRBJ2-7, with 13 bases fitting TRBD2. Material: naive CD8+ T cells from blood, with Jurkat cell RNA spiked in. Subset: FACS-sorted CD8+CD4-CCR7+CD45RA+ naive T cells. The CDR3 sequence: CASSLYELAGGLASYEQYF. CDR3 DNA: TGTGCCAGCAGTTTATACGAACTAGCGGGAGGGCTCGCGTCCTACGAGCAGTACTTC.